This is a list of T cell receptor beta chains from one sample in a study of cytomegalovirus exposure and HLA in healthy donors. TCRdb keeps only in-frame clones here, not all; method: immunoSEQ multiplex PCR. The repertoire includes about 200,000 clones, roughly 84% of them detected once, and about 1.7% sits in the top ten. The sample comprised PBMCs. The receptors here all came from a man aged 50-60 years in good health and CMV-seronegative. Both conserved end residues are part of each CDR3. The order of the fields is D gene, V gene, J gene, clone size, CDR3 protein, CDR3 DNA. D genes are given only for firm matches. The size of a clone is reported for some rows only, either as once, few or many, or as a class for expanded clones.

d_gene: TRBD1
v_gene: TRBV11-2
j_gene: TRBJ2-7
abundance: -
CDR3aa: CASSSDGQATYEQYF
CDR3nt: TGTGCCAGCAGCTCCGACGGACAGGCCACCTACGAGCAGTACTTC

d_gene: TRBD2
v_gene: TRBV19
j_gene: TRBJ2-3
abundance: -
CDR3aa: CASRRWTSGSTDTQYF
CDR3nt: TGTGCCAGTAGACGTTGGACTAGCGGGAGTACAGATACGCAGTATTTT

d_gene: -
v_gene: TRBV7-2
j_gene: TRBJ2-5
abundance: -
CDR3aa: CASTRTSSQETQYF
CDR3nt: TGTGCCAGCACACGAACTAGCAGCCAAGAGACCCAGTACTTC

d_gene: TRBD2
v_gene: TRBV5-4
j_gene: TRBJ2-3
abundance: few
CDR3aa: CASSFPPAGGPDTQYF
CDR3nt: TGTGCCAGCAGCTTCCCCCCAGCGGGAGGGCCAGATACGCAGTATTTT

d_gene: -
v_gene: TRBV7-9
j_gene: TRBJ2-1
abundance: -
CDR3aa: CASSLRALGEGEQFF
CDR3nt: TGTGCCAGCAGCTTAAGGGCCCTAGGAGAGGGTGAGCAGTTCTTC

d_gene: -
v_gene: TRBV5-5
j_gene: TRBJ1-6
abundance: -
CDR3aa: CASSLGGQGPNSPLHF
CDR3nt: TGTGCCAGCAGCTTGGGCGGGCAGGGGCCTAATTCACCCCTCCACTTT

d_gene: -
v_gene: TRBV29-1
j_gene: TRBJ1-2
abundance: -
CDR3aa: CSVIQGDSGYTF
CDR3nt: TGCAGCGTGATACAGGGAGACTCTGGCTACACCTTC

d_gene: -
v_gene: TRBV28
j_gene: TRBJ2-7
abundance: -
CDR3aa: CASSGVRDNLRGYYEQYF
CDR3nt: TGTGCCAGCAGTGGCGTTCGAGACAACCTGAGAGGGTACTACGAGCAGTACTTC

d_gene: -
v_gene: TRBV5-1
j_gene: TRBJ2-7
abundance: few
CDR3aa: CASSLTDTLYEQYF
CDR3nt: TGCGCCAGCAGCTTGACGGACACCTTATACGAGCAGTACTTC

d_gene: -
v_gene: TRBV5-5
j_gene: TRBJ2-2
abundance: -
CDR3aa: CASSPVGLPPAGELFF
CDR3nt: TGTGCCAGCAGCCCGGTGGGCCTACCACCGGCCGGGGAGCTGTTTTTT

d_gene: TRBD1
v_gene: TRBV2
j_gene: TRBJ1-1
abundance: -
CDR3aa: CASESGGTEAFF
CDR3nt: TGTGCCAGTGAATCAGGGGGGACTGAAGCTTTCTTT

d_gene: -
v_gene: TRBV7-6
j_gene: TRBJ2-7
abundance: few
CDR3aa: CASSLPGGNEQYF
CDR3nt: TGTGCCAGCAGCTTACCTGGGGGCAACGAGCAGTACTTC

d_gene: TRBD1
v_gene: TRBV10-1
j_gene: TRBJ2-7
abundance: -
CDR3aa: CASSERNRGAYEQYF
CDR3nt: TGCGCCAGCAGTGAACGGAACAGGGGTGCCTACGAGCAGTACTTC

d_gene: -
v_gene: TRBV7-9
j_gene: TRBJ2-6
abundance: -
CDR3aa: CASRPSLGGANVLTF
CDR3nt: TGTGCCAGCAGGCCCAGCCTGGGCGGGGCCAACGTCCTGACTTTC

d_gene: TRBD1
v_gene: TRBV2
j_gene: TRBJ2-2
abundance: -
CDR3aa: CASRGTGRNTGELFF
CDR3nt: TGTGCCAGCAGAGGGACAGGTCGAAACACCGGGGAGCTGTTTTTT

d_gene: TRBD1
v_gene: TRBV7-2
j_gene: TRBJ2-7
abundance: -
CDR3aa: CASSSGRGQMGGYEQYF
CDR3nt: TGTGCCAGCAGCTCGGGCAGGGGGCAGATGGGAGGCTACGAGCAGTACTTC

d_gene: TRBD2
v_gene: TRBV6-5
j_gene: TRBJ2-1
abundance: -
CDR3aa: CASSMTSGIYNEQFF
CDR3nt: TGTGCCAGCAGTATGACTAGCGGGATATACAATGAGCAGTTCTTC

d_gene: -
v_gene: TRBV5-1
j_gene: TRBJ1-1
abundance: -
CDR3aa: CASSQGQTNTEAFF
CDR3nt: TGCGCCAGCAGCCAGGGACAAACGAACACTGAAGCTTTCTTT

d_gene: TRBD1
v_gene: TRBV7-9
j_gene: TRBJ1-4
abundance: few
CDR3aa: CASSLKTGLNEKLFF
CDR3nt: TGTGCCAGCAGCTTAAAGACAGGGTTGAATGAAAAACTGTTTTTT

d_gene: TRBD1
v_gene: TRBV19
j_gene: TRBJ1-2
abundance: few
CDR3aa: CASSISAGGYGYTF
CDR3nt: TGTGCCAGTAGTATATCCGCAGGGGGCTATGGCTACACCTTC

d_gene: TRBD2
v_gene: TRBV6-4
j_gene: TRBJ2-3
abundance: -
CDR3aa: CASSSSGLAGDSTDTQYF
CDR3nt: TGTGCCAGCAGTTCATCGGGACTAGCGGGAGACAGCACAGATACGCAGTATTTT

d_gene: TRBD2
v_gene: TRBV27
j_gene: TRBJ2-5
abundance: -
CDR3aa: CASSIAGEGETQYF
CDR3nt: TGTGCCAGCAGTATAGCGGGAGAGGGAGAGACCCAGTACTTC